The 23 T cell receptor beta chains reported below all come from one sample, sequenced in a study of T cell repertoires in cytomegalovirus infection. TCRdb processed the reads anew with MiXCR; each CDR3 protein has one entry. The table shows roughly 230,000 distinct CDR3 sequences, with around an eighth occurring only once. Sequencing was carried out using PBMCs. Source of these receptors: a human donor in good health (CMV status not recorded). Some clones in this sample may be carry-over from other donors' samples.

This clonotype was observed at least ten times. The V call is TRBV19, the J call TRBJ2-5; the match to TRBD2 covers 9 bases. Per the germline V gene, CDR1 is LNHDA and CDR2 is SQIVND (reference sequence). Losses at the gene ends were 3 bases for V and 4 bases for J; bases not matched to a gene: 6. This CDR3 is built from 15 residues. CDR3 residues: CASSIQRGVGETQYF. The CDR3, as DNA: TGTGCCAGTAGTATCCAGCGGGGGGTTGGAGAGACCCAGTACTTC.

V gene TRBV2 combines with J gene TRBJ2-5, with 14 bases fitting TRBD2. Germline values: CDR1 SNHLY, CDR2 FYNNEI. Losses at the gene ends were 7 bases for V and 4 bases for J; bases not matched to a gene: 11. The CDR3 is 17 amino acids. CDR3 in DNA: TGTGCCAGCACTTCGTTTGGGACTAGCGGGAGAGGAGAGACCCAGTACTTC. Its protein is CASTSFGTSGRGETQYF.

This clonotype was counted only a few times. This chain uses TRBV27 with TRBJ1-5; possibly TRBD1 for D (6 bases). CDR1 and CDR2 (germline): MNHEY, SMNVEV (reference sequence). The ends were cut back, 5 bases at V and 6 bases at J, with 11 bases in the middle. This CDR3 spans 13 amino acids. CDR3 residues: CASSGGPGQPQHF. CDR3 DNA: TGTGCCAGCAGTGGGGGGCCGGGTCAGCCCCAGCATTTT.

This clonotype was recorded a few times. This chain uses TRBV25-1 with TRBJ2-7, with 7 bases lining up with TRBD1. From germline, CDR1 is MGHDK and CDR2 SYGVNS. This CDR3 contains 15 residues. The V and J ends lost 0 bases and 2 bases, in that order; junction bases with no gene match: 4. The CDR3 nucleotides are TGTGCCAGCAGTGAATATGGGCAGGGGGCCTACGAGCAGTACTTC. Its translation: CASSEYGQGAYEQYF.

This clonotype has just a few counts. The genes are TRBV3-1 and TRBJ1-1; a weak D match, TRBD1 (5 bases). The CDR3 contains 13 residues. The germline CDR1 and CDR2 sequences are LGHDT and YNNKEL (reference sequence). Deletions cut 1 base from V and 5 bases from J, with 8 bases between. CDR3 loop: CASSQGQSTEAFF. The CDR3 DNA reads TGTGCCAGCAGCCAAGGACAGAGTACTGAAGCTTTCTTT.

The chain employs TRBV4-3 and TRBJ1-5; a possible D gene is TRBD1 (6 bases). Trimming cost V 0 bases and J 7 bases, with 10 bases left between them. This CDR3 is built from 14 residues. CDR1 and CDR2 (germline): LGHNA, YSLEER. In DNA form, the CDR3 reads TGCGCCAGCAGCCAAGACAGGGGCGGGCAGCCCCAGCATTTT. This encodes CASSQDRGGQPQHF.

The gene calls are TRBV6-5 and TRBJ2-3, with TRBD1 identical over 12 bases. CDR1 and CDR2 from the germline V gene are MNHEY and SVGAGI. This CDR3 region has 15 residues. The V and J ends lost 0 bases and 7 bases, in that order; junction bases with no gene match: 2. CDR3 sequence reads: CASSYSGQGAYTQYF. The CDR3 bases are TGTGCCAGCAGTTACTCGGGACAGGGGGCATATACGCAGTATTTT.

This clonotype appeared many times. The chain links TRBV6-2 or TRBV6-3 to TRBJ2-3; D tentatively reads TRBD1 or TRBD2 (5 bases each). Germline V gene sequence: CDR1 MNHEY, CDR2 SVGEGT. There are 13 residues in the CDR3. V dropped 6 bases and J dropped 1 base, with 8 bases sitting between them. The CDR3 spells CASRGDGTDTQYF. The CDR3 coding sequence is TGTGCCAGCAGGGGGGACGGCACAGATACGCAGTATTTT.

The chain links TRBV4-1 to TRBJ2-7, with 10 bases fitting TRBD2. The ends lost 2 bases at V and 2 bases at J; junction bases unmatched: 6. The CDR3 spans 16 residues. Germline CDR1 is MGHRA and CDR2 is YSYEKL. In DNA form, the CDR3 reads TGCGCCAGCAGCCAATCCGGACTAGCGGAAACCTACGAGCAGTACTTC. This sequence encodes CASSQSGLAETYEQYF.

The sample holds many counts of this clonotype. The V call is TRBV7-9, the J call TRBJ2-5; weak D call: TRBD2 (6 bases). There are 15 residues in the CDR3. CDR1 and CDR2 (germline): SEHNR, FQNEAQ (reference sequence). Trimming cost V 5 bases and J 5 bases, with 18 bases left between them. The CDR3 nucleotides read TGTGCCAGCAGCCCCTTCGGGGCGGGGAGCGAGACCCAGTACTTC. Translating gives CASSPFGAGSETQYF.

This clonotype was observed at least ten times. The chain has TRBV5-4 and TRBJ2-2; D may be TRBD2 (7 bases). V dropped 6 bases and J dropped 4 bases, with 13 bases sitting between them. There are 14 residues in the CDR3. Germline CDR1 reads SGHNT; CDR2 reads YYREEE (reference sequence). The CDR3 loop is CASTQGGGTGELFF. The CDR3 DNA sequence: TGTGCCAGCACACAGGGAGGGGGCACCGGGGAGCTGTTTTTT.

CDR3 protein: CSARDRLNSNQPQHF. The CDR3 DNA reads TGCAGTGCTAGAGATAGGCTAAATAGCAATCAGCCCCAGCATTTT. The chain joins TRBV20-1 to TRBJ1-5; no clear D gene. The CDR3 consists of 15 residues. Germline CDR1 reads DFQATT; CDR2 reads SNEGSKA (reference sequence). Trimming took 0 bases from V and 0 from J, leaving 9 bases between them.

Comment on this clonotype: Since a much larger clone is just one base distant, this may be a read error. V is TRBV12-3 or TRBV12-4 and J is TRBJ1-4; 9 bases map to TRBD1. The V segment lost 2 bases and the J segment 8 bases; nucleotides outside the gene matches: 6. This CDR3 has 15 residues. Here the CDR3 DNA reads TGTGCCAGCAGTTTAATGGGACAGGGAGGCGAAAAACTGTTTTTT. Its translation: CASSLMGQGGEKLFF.

The sample holds many counts of this clonotype. The rearrangement uses TRBV28 and TRBJ2-2, with D possibly being TRBD2 (6 bases). This CDR3 is built from 13 residues. CDR1 and CDR2 from the germline V gene are MDHEN and SYDVKM. In DNA form, the CDR3 reads TGTGCTCTGGAGGAGGGTCGCGGCGGGGAGCTGTTTTTT. Protein sequence: CALEEGRGGELFF.

The CDR3 region has the DNA TGTGCCAGCAGTCAGCCGGGACAGGGGGCCCATGAGCAGTTCTTC. Translating it yields CASSQPGQGAHEQFF. The chain links TRBV7-3 to TRBJ2-1, with 12 nucleotides matching TRBD1. Germline V gene data show CDR1 as SGHTA and CDR2 as FQGTGA. The J segment lost 8 bases and the V segment lost 6 bases, leaving 8 bases of the junction unmatched. This CDR3 contains 15 residues.

This clonotype was counted many times. V gene TRBV5-5 combines with J gene TRBJ2-1; D unclear. Per germline, CDR1 SGHKS and CDR2 YYEKEE (reference sequence). This CDR3 is built from 14 residues. V was cut by 4 bases and J by 1 base, with 9 bases left in between. The CDR3 DNA reads TGTGCCAGCAGCCCGTTAGAGTCCTACAATGAGCAGTTCTTC. This gives the protein CASSPLESYNEQFF.

This clonotype occurred many times. V is TRBV24-1 and J is TRBJ2-7; D unresolved. Germline V lookup: CDR1 KGHDR, CDR2 SFDVKD. Trimming removed 9 bases at V and 3 bases at J, with 8 bases between. The CDR3 is 11 residues long. CDR3 coding DNA: TGTGCCACCGGGCAAGACTACGAGCAGTACTTC. It specifies CATGQDYEQYF.

CDR3 loop: CASSQTGPNYGYTF. As DNA, the CDR3 is TGCGCCAGCAGCCAAACGGGGCCAAACTATGGCTACACCTTC. The chain has TRBV4-3 and TRBJ1-2; D is possibly TRBD1 (5 bases). The CDR3 runs 14 residues. Germline V CDR1 and CDR2: LGHNA, YSLEER. The V end was cut by 2 bases, the J end by 2 bases, with 9 bases between.

This clonotype appeared many times. The V and J genes are TRBV7-2 and TRBJ2-7; 14 bases are a match to TRBD2. V trimming: 5 bases; J trimming: 7 bases; junction bases outside the gene matches: 7. The CDR3 is 15 residues long. The germline gives CDR1 SGHTA, CDR2 FQGNSA. CDR3 coding DNA: TGTGCCAGCAGCGCGACTAGCGGGGGGGCCTGGGAGCAGTACTTC. Translated, it gives CASSATSGGAWEQYF.

In this sample, this clonotype turned up many times. The chain has TRBV19 and TRBJ2-5; tentative D call: TRBD2 (6 bases). Trimming removed 7 bases at V and 3 bases at J, with 15 bases between. Germline V lookup: CDR1 LNHDA, CDR2 SQIVND (reference sequence). The CDR3 consists of 14 residues. DNA for the CDR3: TGTGCCAGTACCCCGACCGGGACTGAAGAGACCCAGTACTTC. Amino acid sequence: CASTPTGTEETQYF.

In this sample, this clonotype turned up many times. This chain uses TRBV7-2 with TRBJ1-1; no definite D call. Germline assignment: CDR1 SGHTA and CDR2 FQGNSA. The CDR3 runs 15 residues. Trimming removed 4 bases at V and 1 base at J, with 13 bases between. The chain's CDR3 is CASSSWGGENTEAFF. Written as DNA, the CDR3 is TGTGCCAGCAGCTCCTGGGGAGGAGAGAACACTGAAGCTTTCTTT.

CDR3 residues: CSGTGGAETGYTF. The CDR3 nucleotides are TGCAGTGGTACAGGGGGCGCGGAGACGGGCTACACCTTC. The rearrangement uses TRBV20-1 and TRBJ1-2; 9 bases line up with TRBD1. Germline CDR1 is DFQATT and CDR2 is SNEGSKA (reference sequence). With V trimmed by 7 bases and J by 8 bases, 11 bases remained unmatched. This CDR3 has 13 amino acids.

This clonotype was counted many times. The gene calls are TRBV7-2 and TRBJ2-3; D is unresolved. V dropped 1 base and J dropped 8 bases, with 13 bases sitting between them. The CDR3 covers 14 residues. The germline V gene has CDR1 SGHTA and CDR2 FQGNSA. The CDR3 DNA sequence: TGTGCCAGCAGCTTAGTCCCTTGGGGTGGTACGCAGTATTTT. This translates into CASSLVPWGGTQYF.